A selection of T cell receptor beta chains follows, all from one sample in a study of a mutant IDH1 vaccine in newly diagnosed glioma. The data were produced by immunoSEQ multiplex PCR, yet TCRdb's version contains in-frame clones alone and is incomplete. The sample records approximately 92,000 clones, around 82% being singletons. This sample comprised PBMCs, obtained from a glioma patient treated with radiotherapy, temozolomide or both. These receptors all stem from a woman aged 45-59 years with glioma. Both conserved end residues are part of each CDR3. The D gene is left open where the match is weak. Size tells how often a clone was seen (once, few, many) or the class of an expanded clone, and some rows leave it out.

J gene | V gene | clone size | CDR3 length | D gene | CDR3 protein | CDR3 DNA
TRBJ1-1 | TRBV5-1 | - | 15 | - | CASSPGTGRNTEAFF | TGCGCCAGCAGCCCCGGCACAGGAAGGAACACTGAAGCTTTCTTT
TRBJ2-7 | TRBV28 | - | 15 | - | CASSPLGGGSYEQYF | TGTGCCAGCAGTCCCCTCGGCGGAGGCTCCTACGAGCAGTACTTC
TRBJ1-1 | TRBV19 | few | 15 | - | CASNWGGSSNTEAFF | TGTGCCAGTAATTGGGGCGGGTCATCGAACACTGAAGCTTTCTTT
TRBJ1-1 | TRBV5-4 | - | 15 | - | CASSLAPSGGTEAFF | TGTGCCAGCAGCTTGGCCCCCTCTGGGGGAACTGAAGCTTTCTTT
TRBJ1-1 | TRBV5-6 | - | 13 | - | CASSLVLNTEAFF | TGTGCCAGCAGCTTGGTCCTGAACACTGAAGCTTTCTTT
TRBJ1-6 | TRBV14 | - | 14 | - | CASSQSPAGSPLHF | TGTGCCAGCAGCCAATCCCCCGCGGGATCACCCCTCCACTTT
TRBJ1-2 | TRBV6-6 | - | 16 | TRBD1 | CASSYQGTGRIYGYTF | TGTGCCAGCAGTTACCAAGGGACAGGGAGGATCTATGGCTACACCTTC
TRBJ2-4 | TRBV7-2 | - | 16 | - | CASSLEFSATKNIQYF | TGTGCCAGCAGCTTAGAGTTCTCGGCGACTAAGAACATTCAGTACTTC
TRBJ1-1 | TRBV19 | - | 13 | - | CASSGKTGTEAFF | TGTGCCAGTAGCGGGAAGACGGGCACTGAAGCTTTCTTT
TRBJ1-1 | TRBV20-1 | - | 11 | - | CSAGLNQGAFF | TGCAGTGCTGGACTTAATCAAGGAGCTTTCTTT
TRBJ2-3 | TRBV5-1 | - | 15 | TRBD1 | CASSLGQGSTDTQYF | TGCGCCAGCAGCTTGGGACAGGGCAGCACAGATACGCAGTATTTT
TRBJ2-5 | TRBV5-6 | - | 14 | TRBD1 | CASSRGQAQETQYF | TGTGCCAGCAGCAGGGGACAGGCCCAAGAGACCCAGTACTTC
TRBJ2-7 | TRBV5-1 | - | 13 | - | CASSLRGTYEQYF | TGCGCCAGCAGCCTCAGGGGAACCTACGAGCAGTACTTC
TRBJ2-3 | TRBV2 | - | 14 | - | CASSERSTPYTQYF | TGTGCCAGCAGTGAAAGAAGTACCCCGTATACGCAGTATTTT
TRBJ2-7 | TRBV11-2 | - | 15 | TRBD1 | CASSIGTGVSYEQYF | TGTGCCAGCAGCATCGGGACAGGAGTTTCCTACGAGCAGTACTTC
TRBJ1-4 | TRBV11-2 | - | 17 | - | CASSLGGKGTANEKLFF | TGTGCCAGCAGCTTGGGGGGGAAGGGAACGGCTAATGAAAAACTGTTTTTT
TRBJ2-2 | TRBV7-2 | - | 18 | TRBD2 | CASSLLAGGPANTGELFF | TGTGCCAGCAGCCTTCTAGCGGGGGGCCCCGCGAACACCGGGGAGCTGTTTTTT
TRBJ2-3 | TRBV10-3 | - | 15 | TRBD2 | CAQSSGGASTDTQYF | TGTGCCCAAAGTAGCGGGGGCGCTAGCACAGATACGCAGTATTTT
TRBJ2-7 | TRBV29-1 | - | 12 | - | CSVDPGRNEQYF | TGCAGCGTTGACCCGGGTCGAAACGAGCAGTACTTC
TRBJ1-5 | TRBV2 | - | 14 | - | CASSEYSSNQPQHF | TGTGCCAGCAGTGAATACAGTAGCAATCAGCCCCAGCATTTT
TRBJ1-1 | TRBV27 | - | 15 | TRBD1 | CASSSTGEGNTEAFF | TGTGCCAGCAGTTCCACAGGGGAAGGGAACACTGAAGCTTTCTTT
TRBJ2-1 | TRBV5-1 | - | 14 | - | CASSDESSYNEQFF | TGCGCCAGCAGCGACGAAAGCTCCTACAATGAGCAGTTCTTC
TRBJ1-2 | TRBV2 | - | 15 | TRBD1 | CASRGPAGQAAGYTF | TGTGCCAGCAGAGGTCCAGCGGGACAGGCTGCCGGCTACACCTTC
TRBJ2-7 | TRBV5-6 | - | 14 | TRBD1 | CASSLPGQEYEQYF | TGTGCCAGCAGCTTGCCGGGACAGGAGTACGAGCAGTACTTC
TRBJ2-3 | TRBV9 | - | 16 | - | CASSPFGGQSTDTQYF | TGTGCCAGCAGCCCCTTCGGTGGGCAGAGCACAGATACGCAGTATTTT
TRBJ1-2 | TRBV7-3 | once | 15 | - | CASSLTPSGSYGYTF | TGTGCCAGCAGCCTCACCCCCTCAGGGTCCTATGGCTACACCTTC
TRBJ2-2 | TRBV30 | - | 11 | - | CAWGGTGELFF | TGTGCCTGGGGAGGAACCGGGGAGCTGTTTTTT
TRBJ1-2 | TRBV28 | - | 11 | - | CASPDGAGYTF | TGTGCCAGCCCCGACGGTGCCGGCTACACCTTC
TRBJ1-1 | TRBV7-9 | few | 14 | TRBD1 | CASSLGQGAAEAFF | TGTGCCAGCAGCTTAGGACAGGGGGCAGCTGAAGCTTTCTTT
TRBJ1-1 | TRBV6-6 | - | 15 | TRBD1 | CASSYPGTGVTEAFF | TGTGCCAGCAGTTACCCCGGGACAGGGGTCACTGAAGCTTTCTTT
TRBJ2-5 | TRBV25-1 | - | 17 | TRBD1 | CASSEVNQGVRQETQYF | TGTGCCAGCAGTGAAGTGAATCAGGGGGTTCGCCAAGAGACCCAGTACTTC
TRBJ1-5 | TRBV4-1 | few | 14 | - | CASSQDFRDQPQHF | TGCGCCAGCAGCCAAGATTTTCGGGATCAGCCCCAGCATTTT
TRBJ2-3 | TRBV19 | - | 17 | - | CASSTSLRDRYTDTQYF | TGTGCCAGTAGTACGAGTTTGCGGGACAGATACACAGATACGCAGTATTTT
TRBJ1-5 | TRBV7-2 | few | 14 | - | CASSYQGYNQPQHF | TGTGCCAGCAGCTACCAGGGGTACAATCAGCCCCAGCATTTT
TRBJ2-5 | TRBV5-6 | - | 13 | - | CASSFRGWETQYF | TGTGCCAGCAGCTTTCGGGGTTGGGAGACCCAGTACTTC
TRBJ1-5 | TRBV6-5 | - | 13 | - | CASSSLDGQPQHF | TGTGCCAGCAGTTCCTTGGACGGACAGCCCCAGCATTTT
TRBJ1-1 | TRBV12-5 | - | 13 | - | CASGPGVDTEAFF | TGTGCTAGTGGTCCAGGGGTGGACACTGAAGCTTTCTTT
TRBJ2-1 | TRBV9 | - | 13 | - | CASSLLGGGEQFF | TGTGCCAGCAGCTTACTAGGGGGAGGGGAGCAGTTCTTC
TRBJ2-5 | TRBV14 | - | 15 | TRBD1 | CASSPGTGGKETQYF | TGTGCCAGCAGCCCCGGGACAGGGGGCAAGGAGACCCAGTACTTC
TRBJ2-1 | TRBV2 | - | 14 | - | CASSEFSFADEQFF | TGTGCCAGCAGTGAATTTTCCTTTGCCGATGAGCAGTTCTTC
TRBJ2-1 | TRBV5-1 | - | 19 | - | CASSFGQINTGNVYNEQFF | TGCGCCAGCAGCTTTGGACAGATCAACACCGGCAATGTATACAATGAGCAGTTCTTC
TRBJ1-5 | TRBV6-1 | few | 15 | TRBD1 | CASSEGQGRNQPQHF | TGTGCCAGCAGTGAGGGACAGGGGCGCAATCAGCCCCAGCATTTT
TRBJ1-1 | TRBV12-5 | - | 12 | - | CASGRDQGEAFF | TGTGCTAGTGGTAGGGACCAGGGTGAAGCTTTCTTT
TRBJ1-1 | TRBV6-5 | - | 15 | TRBD1 | CASSYSGTGRTEAFF | TGTGCCAGCAGTTACTCCGGGACAGGGCGAACTGAAGCTTTCTTT
TRBJ2-7 | TRBV7-2 | - | 14 | TRBD1 | CASSPRDRGYEQYF | TGTGCCAGCAGCCCCCGGGACAGGGGCTACGAGCAGTACTTC
TRBJ2-4 | TRBV29-1 | - | 13 | - | CSVRQLAKNIQYF | TGCAGCGTACGTCAACTAGCCAAAAACATTCAGTACTTC
TRBJ2-3 | TRBV6-4 | once | 14 | - | CASSRGASPDTQYF | TGTGCCAGCAGCCGGGGGGCGTCCCCAGATACGCAGTATTTT
TRBJ1-1 | TRBV7-2 | - | 13 | - | CASSLGSRTEAFF | TGTGCCAGCAGCTTAGGGTCTCGGACTGAAGCTTTCTTT
TRBJ2-7 | TRBV11-2 | - | 14 | - | CASRLGSGGNEQYF | TGTGCCAGCCGACTCGGGTCGGGGGGCAACGAGCAGTACTTC
TRBJ1-1 | TRBV9 | few | 14 | TRBD1 | CASSTGQQDTEAFF | TGTGCCAGCAGCACGGGACAGCAGGACACTGAAGCTTTCTTT
TRBJ2-3 | TRBV5-4 | once | 15 | - | CAVLRDPTSTDTQYF | TGTGCCGTCCTACGGGATCCTACTAGCACAGATACGCAGTATTTT